A selection of T cell receptor beta chains follows, all from one sample in a study of neurological immune-mediated disorders. MiXCR was run by TCRdb on the 5' RACE reads, yielding one entry per CDR3 protein. The profile shows about 20,000 distinct CDR3 sequences, about 16% of them singletons. The specimen was PBMCs. These receptors were taken from a female donor with HTLV-1-associated myelopathy (HAM/TSP). Both conserved end residues are part of each CDR3. D genes are given only for firm matches. Clone size appears in some rows only: once, few, many, or a class for an expanded clone.

clone size	V gene	D gene	J gene	CDR3 protein	CDR3 DNA
many	TRBV20-1	TRBD2	TRBJ2-1	CSASPGGVAGANEQFF	TGCAGTGCTAGTCCTGGCGGGGTAGCGGGGGCCAATGAGCAGTTCTTC
many	TRBV7-7	.	TRBJ2-5	CASSLVGSPQETQYF	TGTGCTAGCAGCTTAGTAGGGAGTCCCCAAGAGACCCAGTACTTC
medium-sized	TRBV29-1	TRBD2	TRBJ2-1	CSVEGGEGYIEQFF	TGCAGCGTTGAAGGCGGGGAGGGGTACATTGAGCAGTTCTTC
many	TRBV5-5	.	TRBJ2-1	CASSTYGYEQFF	TGTGCCAGCAGTACCTATGGGTATGAGCAGTTCTTC
many	TRBV7-8	.	TRBJ1-5	CASSLNVRGNQPQHF	TGTGCCAGCAGCCTCAACGTCCGGGGCAATCAGCCCCAGCATTTT
many	TRBV20-1	.	TRBJ2-3	CSASTSRGAPGRTDTQYF	TGCAGTGCTAGCACCTCGAGGGGGGCCCCCGGGCGCACAGATACGCAGTATTTT
medium-sized	TRBV10-2	.	TRBJ1-5	CASSESVSNQPQHF	TGCGCCAGCAGTGAGTCGGTCAGCAATCAGCCCCAGCATTTT
.	TRBV20-1	.	TRBJ2-3	CSAKERLTDTQYF	TGCAGTGCTAAGGAGCGGTTAACAGATACGCAGTATTTT
medium-sized	TRBV7-2	.	TRBJ2-5	CASSFSTGNQETQYF	TGTGCCAGCAGCTTCTCCACAGGGAACCAAGAGACCCAGTACTTC
medium-sized	TRBV20-1	.	TRBJ2-3	CSASSGPDTQYF	TGCAGTGCTAGTAGTGGGCCAGATACGCAGTATTTT
.	TRBV6-2/TRBV6-3	TRBD2	TRBJ2-5	CASSAGLAGTQETQYF	TGTGCCAGCAGTGCGGGACTAGCGGGAACTCAAGAGACCCAGTACTTC
many	TRBV12-3/TRBV12-4	.	TRBJ1-5	CASSLGGGNQPQHF	TGTGCCAGCAGTTTAGGGGGGGGGAATCAGCCCCAGCATTTT
many	TRBV2	TRBD1	TRBJ1-5	CASSELGQDSQPQHF	TGTGCCAGCAGTGAACTGGGACAGGACTCCCAGCCCCAGCATTTT
many	TRBV9	.	TRBJ2-7	CASSVGGGYGYEQYF	TGTGCCAGCAGCGTAGGAGGAGGGTATGGCTACGAGCAGTACTTC
many	TRBV7-3	.	TRBJ2-3	CASSLGGAVDTQYF	TGTGCCAGCAGTTTAGGGGGGGCCGTGGATACGCAGTATTTT
many	TRBV7-2	TRBD1	TRBJ2-7	CASSLHRGEYEQYF	TGTGCCAGCAGCTTACACAGGGGGGAATACGAGCAGTACTTC
many	TRBV12-3/TRBV12-4	.	TRBJ2-2	CASFTSNPGELFF	TGTGCCAGTTTTACTTCCAATCCCGGGGAGCTGTTTTTT
many	TRBV4-1	.	TRBJ1-6	CASSQEGLGAYNSPLHF	TGCGCCAGCAGCCAAGAAGGTTTGGGGGCCTATAATTCACCCCTCCACTTT
.	TRBV30	.	TRBJ2-1	CACPAAGPFGEQFF	TGTGCCTGTCCAGCGGCGGGGCCCTTCGGTGAGCAGTTCTTC
many	TRBV10-1	TRBD2	TRBJ2-3	CASSPGTRGTQYF	TGCGCCAGCAGCCCCGGGACTAGGGGTACGCAGTATTTT
many	TRBV7-2	.	TRBJ2-3	CASSLAGGHTDTQYF	TGTGCCAGCAGCTTAGCGGGGGGCCACACAGATACGCAGTATTTT
.	TRBV20-1	.	TRBJ1-2	CSAWGHTQTYGYTF	TGCAGTGCTTGGGGACATACACAAACCTATGGCTACACCTTC
many	TRBV29-1	.	TRBJ2-2	CSVEWGPAGELFF	TGCAGCGTTGAATGGGGGCCCGCCGGGGAGCTGTTTTTT
many	TRBV7-9	.	TRBJ1-2	CASSLGRSNYGYTF	TGTGCCAGCAGCTTAGGGCGGTCTAACTATGGCTACACCTTC
many	TRBV4-1	.	TRBJ1-2	CASSQGSGEQSGYTF	TGCGCCAGCAGCCAAGGCTCAGGGGAGCAGAGTGGCTACACCTTC
many	TRBV6-6	.	TRBJ2-1	CASSYSSDYNEQFF	TGTGCCAGCAGTTACTCTTCGGACTACAATGAGCAGTTCTTC
many	TRBV12-3/TRBV12-4	.	TRBJ1-2	CASKNQTYGYTF	TGTGCCAGCAAAAATCAGACCTATGGCTACACCTTC